This T cell receptor beta chain was documented in a study of OX40 agonist ivuxolimab in advanced cancers. Study background: Head and neck, renal cell, melanoma or hepatocellular carcinoma were the cancers that dose-escalation patients had. Regarding the study as a whole: On average, CD8+ T cells showed a greater number of expanded clones than CD4+.

Produced via immunoSEQ multiplex PCR; TCRdb's table is partial and in-frame only. There are 50,000 or so clones in the sample; 75% to 90% occur only once, and around 12% lies in the top ten. CDR3 size: 13 residues. With 6 bases removed from V and 2 bases from J, the gap between germline ends came to 13 bases. Germline V lookup: CDR1 SQVTM, CDR2 ANQGSEA. This clone was counted once. Its specificity is unknown. This clonotype originated in an adult with an advanced solid tumor such as melanoma, head and neck, liver or kidney cancer. The chain joins TRBV29-1 to TRBJ2-5; the D gene is possibly TRBD1 (6 bases). Here the sequenced sample was CD4+ or CD8+ T cells sorted from blood, taken in a trial of the OX40 agonist ivuxolimab. The CDR3 protein is CSVRDKHQETQYF. Written as DNA, the CDR3 is TGCAGCGTCCGGGACAAGCATCAAGAGACCCAGTACTTC.